The next 20 T cell receptor beta chains were all read from a single sample in a study of cytomegalovirus exposure and HLA in healthy donors. 13 Jbeta primers and 60 Vbeta primers were used for the PCR. This table comes from immunoSEQ multiplex PCR, and its TCRdb copy is limited to in-frame clones, with some not included. This sample has almost 200,000 clones, with roughly 72% found just once. Sequenced material: PBMCs. These TCRs come from a man aged 25-40 years in good health and CMV-seronegative.

The chain joins TRBV7-2 to TRBJ2-7, with D perhaps TRBD2 (5 bases). Per germline, CDR1 SGHTA and CDR2 FQGNSA. The CDR3 is made up of 15 amino acids. V was clipped by 5 bases and J by 0 bases, with 14 bases between them. The CDR3 DNA is TGTGCCAGCAGCCCTAGCCTGACTGGCTCCTACGAGCAGTACTTC. Its translation is CASSPSLTGSYEQYF.

V is TRBV6-1 and J is TRBJ2-7; tentative D call: TRBD2 (6 bases). This CDR3 region has 14 residues. V gave up 4 bases and J gave up 4 bases, with 14 bases separating them. Germline CDR1 is MNHNS and CDR2 is SASEGT. CDR3 coding DNA: TGTGCCAGCAGTGTACCGGGAGTTGGTTACGAGCAGTACTTC. Protein sequence: CASSVPGVGYEQYF.

The chain employs TRBV28 and TRBJ1-1; weak D call: TRBD1 (5 bases). Germline assignment: CDR1 MDHEN and CDR2 SYDVKM. V shed 8 bases and J shed 4 bases, with 17 bases lying between them. The CDR3 runs 14 residues. The CDR3: CASRQGGGTTEAFF. In nucleotides, the CDR3 is TGTGCCAGCCGCCAAGGCGGGGGGACCACTGAAGCTTTCTTT.

In its sample, this clone was seen once. The chain carries TRBV27 and TRBJ1-5; TRBD1 is a possible D gene (6 bases). This CDR3 is 15 amino acids long. The V and J ends lost 1 base and 2 bases respectively, with 9 bases between them. Germline CDR1 reads MNHEY; CDR2 reads SMNVEV (reference sequence). The CDR3 sequence: CASSLWSGGNQPQHF. DNA for the CDR3: TGTGCCAGCAGTTTATGGTCAGGGGGCAATCAGCCCCAGCATTTT.

V is TRBV25-1 and J is TRBJ2-3, with TRBD2 as a possible D gene (6 bases). Trimming cost V 3 bases and J 2 bases, with 15 bases left between them. The CDR3 is 16 amino acids. Germline CDR1 MGHDK, CDR2 SYGVNS. The CDR3 DNA reads TGTGCCAGCAGTGATACTAGCCCTCCTTACACAGATACGCAGTATTTT. This translates into CASSDTSPPYTDTQYF.

This clone was seen once. The CDR3 reads CASSLGLAGGYNEQFF. The CDR3 bases are TGCGCCAGCAGCTTGGGACTAGCGGGAGGTTACAATGAGCAGTTCTTC. The rearrangement links TRBV5-1 to TRBJ2-1; 13 bases agree with TRBD2. In germline, CDR1 is SGHRS, CDR2 YFSETQ. J was trimmed by 4 bases and V by 0 bases; bases with no gene match: 1. The CDR3 totals 16 residues.

This clone was recorded only once. The V and J genes are TRBV28 and TRBJ1-5, with TRBD1 matching 8 bases. V lost 3 bases, J lost 0 bases, and 7 bases stayed unmatched. CDR3 length: 17 residues. The germline CDR1 and CDR2 sequences are MDHEN and SYDVKM. DNA of the CDR3: TGTGCCAGCAGTTTCGTGCAGGGGGCTTATAGCAATCAGCCCCAGCATTTT. This gives the protein CASSFVQGAYSNQPQHF.

This clone was seen a handful of times. V is TRBV6-4 and J is TRBJ2-1; 11 bases are shared with TRBD2. Germline assignment: CDR1 MRHNA and CDR2 SNTAGT. The CDR3 has 13 residues. V shed 5 bases and J 6 bases; nucleotides not matched to a gene: 0. The CDR3 DNA sequence: TGTGCCAGCAGTACTAGCGGGAGCAATGAGCAGTTCTTC. This encodes CASSTSGSNEQFF.

The chain recombines TRBV6-6 with TRBJ2-1; tentative D call: TRBD2 (5 bases). CDR1 and CDR2 (germline): MNHNY, SVGAGI (reference sequence). CDR3 length: 12 amino acids. The V and J ends lost 2 bases and 9 bases respectively, with 8 bases between them. CDR3 nucleotides: TGTGCCAGCAGTTACCCCGAGGGTGAGCAGTTCTTC. It encodes CASSYPEGEQFF.

This rearrangement joins TRBV19 to TRBJ1-5, with 7 bases identical to TRBD1. The CDR3 runs to 14 residues. Trimming at V came to 6 bases and at J to 7 bases, leaving 9 bases not matched to a gene. The germline gives CDR1 LNHDA, CDR2 SQIVND (reference sequence). CDR3 DNA: TGTGCCAGTAGAAAGACAGGGTCGGGACAGCCCCAGCATTTT. This sequence encodes CASRKTGSGQPQHF.

The V gene is TRBV9, the J gene TRBJ1-6; 11 bases align to TRBD1. Germline V CDR1 and CDR2: SGDLS, YYNGEE. The CDR3 contains 15 residues. V lost 3 bases to trimming and J lost 7 bases; unmatched junction nucleotides: 3. CDR3 region: CASSGGQGGNSPLHF. The DNA for the CDR3 is TGTGCCAGCAGCGGGGGACAGGGGGGGAATTCACCCCTCCACTTT.

The V and J genes are TRBV28 and TRBJ2-7, with D possibly matching TRBD1 (5 bases). The CDR3 consists of 15 residues. CDR1 is MDHEN and CDR2 is SYDVKM in the germline V gene. Trimming pared 1 base from V and 2 bases from J, leaving 12 bases between. CDR3 region: CASSLYLGPTYEQYF. The CDR3 region has the DNA TGTGCCAGCAGTTTATACCTGGGGCCTACCTACGAGCAGTACTTC.

The chain links TRBV7-9 to TRBJ2-7; D is undetermined. This CDR3 contains 12 residues. Between the trimmed V and J ends, which lost 5 bases and 2 bases, there was a span of 7 bases. Germline CDR1 SEHNR, CDR2 FQNEAQ (reference sequence). The CDR3 nucleotides are TGTGCCAGCAGCATGTCCGCCTACGAGCAGTACTTC. This translates into CASSMSAYEQYF.

This clone appeared a single time. This chain links TRBV5-1 with TRBJ2-3; TRBD2 matches 9 bases. The junction had 6 bases not matched to a gene; V was cut back by 7 bases and J by 3 bases. Germline-derived CDR1 and CDR2 are SGHRS and YFSETQ. The CDR3 is 14 residues long. The CDR3 reads CASLLGLATDTQYF. The CDR3 coding sequence is TGCGCCAGCCTCCTGGGACTAGCAACAGATACGCAGTATTTT.

V usage is TRBV10-1 and J usage is TRBJ2-2; D is perhaps TRBD1 (5 bases). Trimming took 3 bases from V and 7 from J, leaving 9 bases between them. The CDR3 has 13 residues. CDR1 and CDR2 (germline): WNHNN, SYGVQD (reference sequence). The CDR3 DNA is TGCGCCAGCAGTGATCCAGGGATCGGGGAGCTGTTTTTT. It codes for CASSDPGIGELFF.

The J gene is TRBJ2-7, the V gene TRBV15, with D possibly matching TRBD2 (5 bases). Trimming removed 9 bases from V and 3 bases from J, with 24 bases in between. CDR1 LNHNV and CDR2 YYDKDF come from the germline V gene (reference sequence). This CDR3 region has 16 residues. The CDR3 DNA follows: TGTGCCACTGGGCGAGTGGTCGGGGTTAGCCGCTACGAGCAGTACTTC. It is translated as CATGRVVGVSRYEQYF.

This chain links TRBV27 with TRBJ1-1; 7 bases agree with TRBD1. Trimming removed 1 base from V and 1 base from J; junction bases left unmatched: 6. Germline CDR1 is MNHEY and CDR2 is SMNVEV (reference sequence). The CDR3 totals 16 residues. CDR3 in amino acids: CASSLFRGKSNTEAFF. The CDR3 nucleotides read TGTGCCAGCAGTTTATTCAGGGGGAAATCGAACACTGAAGCTTTCTTT.

The chain couples TRBV25-1 to TRBJ2-3; D might be TRBD2 (5 bases). The CDR3 sequence is 13 residues long. Germline CDR1 is MGHDK and CDR2 is SYGVNS. The V gene lost 7 bases and the J gene lost 5 bases, with 13 bases spanning the gap. CDR3 region: CASTNGGGDTQYF. CDR3 nucleotide sequence: TGTGCCAGCACTAATGGAGGTGGAGATACGCAGTATTTT.

This chain joins TRBV19 and TRBJ1-2; D is perhaps TRBD1 (5 bases). The V end was cut by 5 bases, the J end by 4 bases, with 14 bases between. CDR3 size: 14 residues. Germline CDR1 is LNHDA and CDR2 is SQIVND (reference sequence). The CDR3 sequence: CASSGDSSSYGYTF. The CDR3 DNA is TGTGCCAGTAGTGGAGACAGTTCAAGCTATGGCTACACCTTC.

This clone was seen once. The chain employs TRBV10-3 and TRBJ2-3; TRBD2 agrees at 9 bases. The CDR3 consists of 16 residues. Germline values: CDR1 ENHRY, CDR2 SYGVKD. Trimming removed 4 bases from V and 4 bases from J; junction bases left unmatched: 9. The CDR3 region has the DNA TGTGCCATCAGTGCCGGGTCTAGCGGGAATTCAGATACGCAGTATTTT. This sequence encodes CAISAGSSGNSDTQYF.